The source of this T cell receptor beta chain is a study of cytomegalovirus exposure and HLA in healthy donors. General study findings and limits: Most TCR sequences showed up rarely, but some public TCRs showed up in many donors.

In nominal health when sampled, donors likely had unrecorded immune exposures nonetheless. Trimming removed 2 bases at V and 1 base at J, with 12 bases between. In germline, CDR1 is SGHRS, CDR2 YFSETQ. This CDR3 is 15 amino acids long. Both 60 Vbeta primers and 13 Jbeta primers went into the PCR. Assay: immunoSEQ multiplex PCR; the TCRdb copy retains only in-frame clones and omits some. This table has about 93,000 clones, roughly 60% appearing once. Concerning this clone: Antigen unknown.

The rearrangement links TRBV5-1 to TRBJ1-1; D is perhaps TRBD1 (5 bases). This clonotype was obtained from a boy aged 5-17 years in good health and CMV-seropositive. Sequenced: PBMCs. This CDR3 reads CASSFQTQGNTEAFF. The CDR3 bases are TGCGCCAGCAGCTTTCAGACTCAGGGGAACACTGAAGCTTTCTTT.